The T cell receptor (beta chain) described here comes from a study of CD8+ T cells in alopecia areata. Study-level points and caveats: Scalp clonality and expanded CD8+ clones among the top 100 showed significant decreases with tofacitinib.

Reverse transcribed after extraction, RNA yielded cDNA as the sequencing template. Using immunoSEQ multiplex PCR, the repertoire was profiled, and TCRdb retains in-frame clones only, with some absent. The data contain about 210,000 clones, under 70% of them singletons. A word on this clone: Antigen specificity is unknown.

Noted treatment: oral pan-JAK inhibitor, 5-10 mg twice daily. It was from alopecia areata patients that lesional scalp punch biopsies and peripheral blood were collected. Germline V lookup: CDR1 SGHKS, CDR2 YYEKEE (reference sequence). V lost 1 base and J lost 5, with 12 bases in between. CDR3 length: 14 amino acids. This receptor was identified in a human donor with alopecia areata. This sample comprised CD4+ T cells sorted from blood, obtained at week 4, from a patient treated with tofacitinib. The V call is TRBV5-5, the J call TRBJ2-5; weak D call: TRBD1 (6 bases). The CDR3 spells CASSLPQGLETQYF. DNA for the CDR3: TGTGCCAGCAGCTTGCCACAGGGATTGGAGACCCAGTACTTC.